Listed here are 30 T cell receptor beta chains from one sample, sequenced in a study of response to subunit inactivated influenza vaccine. From the RT-PCR reads, TCRdb called clonotypes with MiXCR, one entry per CDR3 protein. This table holds roughly 780,000 distinct CDR3 sequences, under 20% found once. Sequencing was performed on PBMCs from blood, taken less than 6 days after vaccination. Receptors were obtained from a man aged 45-65 years who received an inactivated influenza vaccine.

This clonotype was found many times. This chain uses TRBV4-1 with TRBJ2-1; D is ambiguous. From germline, CDR1 is MGHRA and CDR2 YSYEKL. Trimming pared 2 bases from V and 1 base from J, leaving 12 bases between. The CDR3 runs to 16 residues. DNA of the CDR3: TGCGCCAGCAGCCAACTGGGAACGAAATCCTACAATGAGCAGTTCTTC. Amino acids: CASSQLGTKSYNEQFF.

The chain is built from TRBV9 and TRBJ2-5, with 7 bases that match TRBD2. This CDR3 has 16 amino acids. The V segment lost 3 bases and the J segment 2 bases; nucleotides outside the gene matches: 10. CDR1 SGDLS and CDR2 YYNGEE come from the germline V gene. This CDR3 is CASSAEAGLSQETQYF. The CDR3 DNA reads TGTGCCAGCAGCGCCGAAGCGGGACTATCACAAGAGACCCAGTACTTC.

The CDR3 region is CSARGRLSKGNEQFF. The CDR3 DNA sequence: TGCAGTGCTAGAGGGCGGCTATCCAAGGGCAATGAGCAGTTCTTC. The chain recombines TRBV20-1 with TRBJ2-1; D unresolved. The CDR3 is 15 residues long. V was pared by 1 base and J by 6 bases, with 16 bases between. Germline V gene lookup returns CDR1 DFQATT and CDR2 SNEGSKA (reference sequence).

The sample holds a few counts of this clonotype. This chain joins TRBV7-2 and TRBJ1-3; D is possibly TRBD1 (5 bases). CDR3 length: 15 residues. Germline V gene lookup returns CDR1 SGHTA and CDR2 FQGNSA. V lost 4 bases and J 4 bases, leaving 14 bases between the germline ends. The CDR3 region is CASSSPRRDGNTIYF. DNA of the CDR3: TGTGCCAGCAGCTCTCCTCGGCGGGACGGAAACACCATATATTTT.

This clonotype was seen a few times. The chain links TRBV27 to TRBJ2-1; maybe TRBD2 (5 bases). Trimming shortened V by 3 bases and J by 7 bases, and 10 bases separated the two germline ends. CDR1 is MNHEY and CDR2 is SMNVEV in the germline V gene (reference sequence). The CDR3 spans 13 residues. As DNA, the CDR3 is TGTGCCAGCAGTTTTGTCGGGGAGAATGAGCAGTTCTTC. It encodes CASSFVGENEQFF.

In its sample, this clonotype was seen a few times. The chain joins TRBV7-9 to TRBJ2-7; 7 bases align to TRBD1. In germline, CDR1 is SEHNR, CDR2 FQNEAQ (reference sequence). V shed 6 bases, J shed 2 bases, and the junction held 10 bases outside the gene matches. The CDR3 consists of 15 residues. As DNA, the CDR3 is TGTGCCAGCAGTCGTATAGGGGACAGCCCCTACGAGCAGTACTTC. This gives the protein CASSRIGDSPYEQYF.

The chain links TRBV9 to TRBJ2-1; tentative D call: TRBD1 (5 bases). The ends were cut back, 4 bases at V and 4 bases at J, with 12 bases in the middle. Per the germline V gene, CDR1 is SGDLS and CDR2 is YYNGEE. CDR3 length: 14 residues. CDR3 protein: CASSPRTPYNEQFF. The CDR3 coding sequence is TGTGCCAGCAGCCCCCGGACACCTTACAATGAGCAGTTCTTC.

This clonotype was counted a few times. The chain is built from TRBV20-1 and TRBJ2-5; a possible D gene is TRBD1 (6 bases). This CDR3 contains 13 residues. V was shortened by 2 bases and J by 3 bases, with 10 bases between the two germline ends. Germline CDR1 DFQATT, CDR2 SNEGSKA (reference sequence). The CDR3 reads CSARRTAKETQYF. The DNA for the CDR3 is TGCAGTGCTAGAAGGACAGCGAAAGAGACCCAGTACTTC.

This chain connects TRBV15 to TRBJ2-5; TRBD2 matches at 12 bases. CDR3 size: 16 residues. V gave up 0 bases and J gave up 5 bases; unmatched junction bases: 4. Germline CDR1 and CDR2: LNHNV and YYDKDF (reference sequence). The CDR3 DNA sequence: TGTGCCACCAGCAGAGATTTGACTAGCGGGAGCGAGACCCAGTACTTC. This gives the protein CATSRDLTSGSETQYF.

This clonotype has only a few counts. The genes are TRBV6-1 and TRBJ2-5, with D tentatively TRBD2 (5 bases). CDR1 is MNHNS, CDR2 SASEGT, per germline. This CDR3 comprises 14 residues. The V and J ends lost 6 bases and 2 bases respectively, with 13 bases between them. The chain's CDR3 is CASSGIPGQETQYF. CDR3 coding DNA: TGTGCCAGCAGCGGGATCCCCGGGCAAGAGACCCAGTACTTC.

The rearrangement uses TRBV7-2 and TRBJ1-1, with 7 bases matching TRBD1. The CDR3 contains 16 residues. Germline V CDR1 and CDR2: SGHTA, FQGNSA. After removal of 5 bases from V and 2 bases from J, the junction contained 11 bases not matched to a gene. Written as DNA, the CDR3 is TGTGCCAGCAGCCTGTCCGGGACAGCGGGCAACACTGAAGCTTTCTTT. This translates into CASSLSGTAGNTEAFF.

The rearrangement joins TRBV7-2 to TRBJ1-5; D call uncertain. CDR3 length equals 15 residues. Deletions cut 5 bases from V and 4 bases from J, with 15 bases between. Germline CDR1 reads SGHTA; CDR2 reads FQGNSA. CDR3 bases: TGTGCCAGCAGCCCCCGGTCCTGGGCAAATCAGCCCCAGCATTTT. It yields the protein CASSPRSWANQPQHF.

V gene TRBV24-1 combines with J gene TRBJ2-2; unclear D gene. The V and J ends lost 5 bases and 5 bases respectively, with 11 bases between them. The CDR3 covers 14 residues. The V gene's germline CDR1 is KGHDR and CDR2 SFDVKD. CDR3 nucleotides: TGTGCCACCAGTGCCCTGGCGGCAACCGGGGAGCTGTTTTTT. Its protein product is CATSALAATGELFF.

V and J are TRBV10-3 and TRBJ2-5; D remains ambiguous. V gave up 7 bases and J gave up 5 bases, with 8 bases separating them. This CDR3 region has 11 residues. Germline loops: CDR1 ENHRY, CDR2 SYGVKD. The CDR3 reads CAIKVLETQYF. CDR3 sequence (DNA): TGTGCCATCAAGGTTTTGGAGACCCAGTACTTC.

CDR3 in DNA: TGTGCCAGCAGCCGACCCGTTTCTGCCACCGGGGAGCTGTTTTTT. Protein sequence: CASSRPVSATGELFF. This chain joins TRBV12-3 or TRBV12-4 and TRBJ2-2; D is unclear. This CDR3 comprises 15 residues. Deletions cut 6 bases from V and 4 bases from J, with 15 bases between.

This clonotype was found a few times. The chain joins TRBV4-3 to TRBJ1-2, with D unresolved. CDR1 LGHNA and CDR2 YSLEER come from the germline V gene. Trimming removed 0 bases from V and 4 bases from J, with 15 bases in between. The CDR3 consists of 16 residues. The CDR3 spells CASSQDWNLGSYGYTF. DNA of the CDR3: TGCGCCAGCAGCCAAGATTGGAACCTCGGTAGCTATGGCTACACCTTC.

In its sample, this clonotype was seen a few times. The gene calls are TRBV7-9 and TRBJ1-2; the D is unclear. Trimming shortened V by 3 bases and J by 7 bases, and 9 bases separated the two germline ends. Germline CDR1 is SEHNR and CDR2 is FQNEAQ (reference sequence). The CDR3 has 12 amino acids. The CDR3 DNA reads TGTGCCAGCAGCTTTAGTGGCAGTGGCTACACCTTC. Protein product: CASSFSGSGYTF.

The table lists this clonotype with a few counts. The chain has TRBV7-2 and TRBJ1-2, with TRBD1 matching 8 bases. J lost 4 bases, V lost 4 bases, and 5 bases had no gene match. Germline CDR1 SGHTA, CDR2 FQGNSA. CDR3 length equals 14 residues. DNA of the CDR3: TGTGCCAGCAGCTACCAGGGGGCTTTCTATGGCTACACCTTC. This encodes CASSYQGAFYGYTF.

The chain recombines TRBV5-1 with TRBJ1-1, with 9 bases lining up with TRBD1. V was clipped by 4 bases and J by 4 bases; unmatched bases: 5. The CDR3 runs 14 residues. In germline, CDR1 is SGHRS, CDR2 YFSETQ. DNA of the CDR3: TGCGCCAGCAGCGACGGGACAGGGAGCACTGAAGCTTTCTTT. This translates into CASSDGTGSTEAFF.

The rearrangement uses TRBV7-2 and TRBJ2-1; 13 bases are a match to TRBD2. Per germline, CDR1 SGHTA and CDR2 FQGNSA. The CDR3 totals 16 residues. Losses at the gene ends were 5 bases for V and 6 bases for J; bases not matched to a gene: 7. CDR3 DNA sequence: TGTGCCAGCAGCCACCTAGGACTAGCGGGAGCCAATGAGCAGTTCTTC. It yields the protein CASSHLGLAGANEQFF.

This clonotype was observed a handful of times. CDR3 protein: CATSVSGYNEQFF. The CDR3 DNA sequence: TGTGCCACCAGCGTTAGCGGCTACAATGAGCAGTTCTTC. The rearrangement uses TRBV15 and TRBJ2-1; D perhaps matches TRBD2 (6 bases). The CDR3 has 13 amino acids. Per the germline V gene, CDR1 is LNHNV and CDR2 is YYDKDF (reference sequence). V was cut by 5 bases and J by 3 bases, with 8 bases left in between.

This clonotype showed up just a few times. The chain has TRBV12-3 or TRBV12-4 and TRBJ2-3, with 7 bases lining up with TRBD1. Losses at the gene ends were 6 bases for V and 3 bases for J; bases not matched to a gene: 15. The CDR3 sequence is 17 residues long. CDR3 sequence (DNA): TGTGCCAGCAGACCGACAGGGTCCTGGCCAGAAACAGATACGCAGTATTTT. Protein: CASRPTGSWPETDTQYF.

The chain has TRBV20-1 and TRBJ2-7; TRBD1 matches 9 bases. Germline V gene sequence: CDR1 DFQATT, CDR2 SNEGSKA (reference sequence). The ends lost 3 bases at V and 0 bases at J; junction bases unmatched: 6. The CDR3 sequence is 15 residues long. The CDR3 protein is CSARGQGDRSYEQYF. CDR3 bases: TGCAGTGCTAGGGGACAGGGAGATCGCTCCTACGAGCAGTACTTC.

This clonotype was seen a handful of times. The chain uses TRBV20-1 and TRBJ1-2; D unresolved. The CDR3 totals 13 residues. V lost 0 bases to trimming and J lost 5 bases, with 10 bases between them. Germline CDR1 is DFQATT and CDR2 is SNEGSKA (reference sequence). CDR3 region: CSARDLETYGYTF. DNA for the CDR3: TGCAGTGCTAGAGATCTTGAAACTTATGGCTACACCTTC.

The chain carries TRBV5-1 and TRBJ2-3; D not certain. The CDR3 is 16 amino acids. CDR1 and CDR2 (germline): SGHRS, YFSETQ. Between the trimmed V and J ends, which lost 0 bases and 0 bases, there was a span of 11 bases. CDR3 sequence: CASSLEVLTSTDTQYF. In DNA, the CDR3 is TGCGCCAGCAGCTTGGAGGTCCTGACCAGCACAGATACGCAGTATTTT. Drawing the rest from reference TRBV5-1 and TRBJ2-3, the complete variable domain is KAGVTQTPRYLIKTRGQQVTLSCSPISGHRSVSWYQQTPGQGLQFLFEYFSETQRNKGNFPGRFSGRQFSNSRSEMNVSTLELGDSALYLCASSLEVLTSTDTQYFGPGTRLTVL.

There are a few counts of this clonotype. The rearrangement uses TRBV20-1 and TRBJ2-4; TRBD2 agrees at 8 bases. V was pared by 1 base and J by 8 bases, with 10 bases of the junction left unmatched. Germline CDR1 is DFQATT and CDR2 is SNEGSKA (reference sequence). CDR3 length: 15 residues. CDR3 DNA: TGCAGTGCTAGAGTTTCCTTAGCGGGGTCTCACATTCAGTACTTC. It specifies CSARVSLAGSHIQYF.

V is TRBV28 and J is TRBJ2-7, with D perhaps matching TRBD2 (7 bases). CDR3 length equals 14 residues. V lost 7 bases and J 4 bases, leaving 17 bases between the germline ends. Germline V gene data show CDR1 as MDHEN and CDR2 as SYDVKM. Here the CDR3 reads CASNKWGGAYEQYF. The CDR3 DNA is TGTGCCAGCAACAAATGGGGGGGGGCGTACGAGCAGTACTTC.

This clonotype was counted between two and nine times. The chain recombines TRBV6-2 or TRBV6-3 with TRBJ2-6; perhaps TRBD1 as D (6 bases). Germline CDR1 is MNHEY and CDR2 is SVGEGT. There are 20 residues in the CDR3. V shed 6 bases and J shed 0 bases, with 24 bases lying between them. The chain's CDR3 is CASSQEDHRDTFSGANVLTF. The DNA of the CDR3 is TGTGCCAGCAGCCAGGAAGACCACCGGGACACCTTCTCTGGGGCCAACGTCCTGACTTTC.

This clonotype was observed a handful of times. The genes are TRBV10-3 and TRBJ2-1; D is unresolved. CDR3 length: 12 residues. Germline V gives CDR1 ENHRY, CDR2 SYGVKD. The V end was cut by 5 bases, the J end by 9 bases, with 11 bases between. CDR3 residues: CAISPVGVEQFF. The CDR3, as DNA: TGTGCCATCAGTCCAGTCGGCGTTGAGCAGTTCTTC.

There are a few counts of this clonotype. The chain uses TRBV6-2 or TRBV6-3 and TRBJ2-7; 9 bases are a match to TRBD1. CDR3 length: 16 residues. Trimming took 0 bases from V and 3 from J; bases not matched to a gene: 6. Germline assignment: CDR1 MNHEY and CDR2 SVGEGT. The CDR3 DNA reads as TGTGCCAGCAGTTACTCTCCGGGACAGGGCTACTACGAGCAGTACTTC. Translated: CASSYSPGQGYYEQYF.